The rows below give T cell receptor beta chains drawn from one sample of a study of cytomegalovirus exposure and HLA in healthy donors. Produced via immunoSEQ multiplex PCR; TCRdb's table is partial and in-frame only. The table shows just over 200,000 clones, with approximately 70% occurring only once. The sample consisted of PBMCs. The receptor source for this set is a middle-aged man in good health and CMV-seropositive. Each CDR3 is given with its conserved first and last residue. The D gene is left open where the match is weak. Expanded clones get a size class; other rows say once, few or many, or leave the size out.

size	V	D	J	CDR3	DNA
-	TRBV19	TRBD1	TRBJ1-6	CASSIWTGNSPLHF	TGTGCCAGTAGTATTTGGACAGGAAATTCACCCCTCCACTTT
-	TRBV6-6	-	TRBJ2-7	CASSSNYRVPYEQYF	TGTGCCAGCAGTTCAAATTACAGGGTCCCCTACGAGCAGTACTTC
few	TRBV29-1	TRBD1	TRBJ1-5	CSGLTGTGGFPNQPQHF	TGCAGCGGCTTAACCGGGACAGGGGGCTTCCCCAATCAGCCCCAGCATTTT
-	TRBV4-1	-	TRBJ2-2	CASSQSTMNAGELFF	TGCGCCAGCAGCCAAAGTACTATGAACGCCGGGGAGCTGTTTTTT
-	TRBV5-1	-	TRBJ1-3	CASRVSSRGNTIYF	TGCGCCAGCAGAGTTAGTTCTCGAGGAAACACCATATATTTT
-	TRBV25-1	-	TRBJ1-6	CASRPVGGTNSPLHF	TGTGCCAGCAGGCCTGTGGGGGGAACTAATTCACCCCTCCACTTT
-	TRBV18	-	TRBJ1-4	CASSPTGAQEKLFF	TGTGCCAGCTCACCAACTGGGGCGCAGGAAAAACTGTTTTTT
-	TRBV28	-	TRBJ1-1	CASSQPPDSLDTEAFF	TGTGCCAGCAGTCAACCTCCGGACAGTTTAGACACTGAAGCTTTCTTT
-	TRBV7-2	-	TRBJ1-1	CASSLVAGGIGTEAFF	TGTGCCAGCAGCTTAGTCGCGGGGGGAATTGGCACTGAAGCTTTCTTT
-	TRBV19	-	TRBJ2-5	CASSPVPQGTQYF	TGTGCCAGTAGCCCGGTCCCCCAGGGCACCCAGTACTTC